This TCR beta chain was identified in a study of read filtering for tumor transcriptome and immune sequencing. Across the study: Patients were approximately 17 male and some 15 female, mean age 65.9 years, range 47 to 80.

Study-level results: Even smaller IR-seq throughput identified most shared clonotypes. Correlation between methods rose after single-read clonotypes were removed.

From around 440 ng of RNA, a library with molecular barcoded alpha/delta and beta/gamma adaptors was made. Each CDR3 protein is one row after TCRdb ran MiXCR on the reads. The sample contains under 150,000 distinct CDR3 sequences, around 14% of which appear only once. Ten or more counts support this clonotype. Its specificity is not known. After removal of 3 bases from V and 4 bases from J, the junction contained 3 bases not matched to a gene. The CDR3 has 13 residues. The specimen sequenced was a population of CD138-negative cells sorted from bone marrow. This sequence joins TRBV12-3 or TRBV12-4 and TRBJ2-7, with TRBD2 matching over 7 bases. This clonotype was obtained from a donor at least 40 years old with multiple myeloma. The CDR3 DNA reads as TGTGCCAGCAGTTTTACTAGCGCGTACGAGCAGTACTTC. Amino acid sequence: CASSFTSAYEQYF.